The 20 T cell receptor beta chains listed next were all sequenced from one sample in a study of T cells in tuberculosis. As to time point: new active TB diagnosis, blood taken before or within 7 days of starting treatment. The assay was immunoSEQ multiplex PCR, and TCRdb's table has in-frame clones only and misses some. This table has more than 30,000 clones, roughly 94% appearing once. This material consisted of PBMCs, taken at tuberculosis diagnosis. Source of these receptors: an adult with tuberculosis.

V usage is TRBV4-1 and J usage is TRBJ2-5; the match to TRBD2 covers 16 bases. The length of the CDR3 is 16 residues. Germline V CDR1 and CDR2: MGHRA, YSYEKL. Unmatched junction bases numbered 3, after V lost 4 bases and J lost 4 bases. CDR3 sequence: CASSLGLAGGRETQYF. The CDR3, as DNA: TGCGCCAGCAGCCTGGGACTAGCGGGGGGGCGAGAGACCCAGTACTTC.

This chain connects TRBV5-1 to TRBJ2-2; D is ambiguous. V lost 4 bases and J lost 0, with 13 bases in between. The germline CDR1 and CDR2 sequences are SGHRS and YFSETQ. The CDR3 extends over 16 amino acids. This CDR3 reads CASSQSHTANTGELFF. The DNA for the CDR3 is TGCGCCAGCAGCCAAAGTCATACAGCGAACACCGGGGAGCTGTTTTTT. Looking up the rest from reference TRBV5-1 and TRBJ2-2 gives the full variable domain: KAGVTQTPRYLIKTRGQQVTLSCSPISGHRSVSWYQQTPGQGLQFLFEYFSETQRNKGNFPGRFSGRQFSNSRSEMNVSTLELGDSALYLCASSQSHTANTGELFFGEGSRLTVL.

The chain links TRBV5-1 to TRBJ1-3; the D gene is possibly TRBD1 (6 bases). Trimming took off 1 base at V and 2 bases at J, with 13 bases between the two ends. CDR1 and CDR2 (germline): SGHRS, YFSETQ. The length of the CDR3 is 16 residues. CDR3 amino acids: CASSLLQGATGNTIYF. For the CDR3, the DNA is TGCGCCAGCAGCTTGCTACAGGGCGCCACTGGAAACACCATATATTTT. Supplemented by reference TRBV5-1 and TRBJ1-3, the full variable domain reads KAGVTQTPRYLIKTRGQQVTLSCSPISGHRSVSWYQQTPGQGLQFLFEYFSETQRNKGNFPGRFSGRQFSNSRSEMNVSTLELGDSALYLCASSLLQGATGNTIYFGEGSWLTVV.

V usage is TRBV6-4 and J usage is TRBJ1-6; D is perhaps TRBD1 (5 bases). The CDR3 is 16 amino acids. V lost 2 bases and J 5 bases, leaving 13 bases between the germline ends. Germline V gene data show CDR1 as MRHNA and CDR2 as SNTAGT. In DNA, the CDR3 is TGTGCCAGCAGTGACGGGGGGAGAGGGGATAATTCACCCCTCCACTTT. This translates into CASSDGGRGDNSPLHF.

J is TRBJ2-3 and V is TRBV6-6; tentatively, D is TRBD2 (7 bases). CDR1 is MNHNY, CDR2 SVGAGI, per germline (reference sequence). V was clipped by 6 bases and J by 1 base, with 14 bases between them. This CDR3 has 15 amino acids. The CDR3 here is CASSPGGRGTDTQYF. CDR3 coding DNA: TGTGCCAGCAGCCCCGGGGGGCGGGGCACAGATACGCAGTATTTT.

This clone showed up just once. CDR3 nucleotide sequence: TGTGCCAGCAGTTTATCGATACAGATCACCGGGGAGCTGTTTTTT. It yields the protein CASSLSIQITGELFF. The chain has TRBV27 and TRBJ2-2; D is unresolved. Trimming took 0 bases from V and 4 from J, leaving 9 bases between them. The CDR3 is 15 residues long. Looked up from germline, CDR1 is MNHEY and CDR2 is SMNVEV (reference sequence).

The J gene is TRBJ1-6, the V gene TRBV25-1; 9 bases match TRBD1. Germline V CDR1 and CDR2: MGHDK, SYGVNS. The CDR3 is 17 amino acids. V trimming: 3 bases; J trimming: 7 bases; junction bases outside the gene matches: 10. Here the CDR3 DNA reads TGTGCCAGCAGTGATCTTACAGGGGGACAGGGAAATTCACCCCTCCACTTT. Residues: CASSDLTGGQGNSPLHF.

The V gene is TRBV19, the J gene TRBJ2-6; 8 bases map to TRBD1. The germline V gene encodes CDR1 LNHDA and CDR2 SQIVND (reference sequence). The CDR3 is 15 residues long. Germline trimming cut 6 bases from V and 4 bases from J; bases unmatched to any gene: 5. DNA of the CDR3: TGTGCCAGTAGCCAGGGGGCCCTCGGGGCCAACGTCCTGACTTTC. Its protein product is CASSQGALGANVLTF.

V is TRBV4-1 and J is TRBJ2-3; D might be TRBD2 (6 bases). This CDR3 contains 14 residues. Trimming left V 3 bases short and J 4 bases short, with 11 bases between. Germline V CDR1 and CDR2: MGHRA, YSYEKL. The CDR3 DNA follows: TGCGCCAGCAGCCAGGCAGGGAGGTCAGATACGCAGTATTTT. It specifies CASSQAGRSDTQYF.

The chain links TRBV7-9 to TRBJ1-2, with no clear D. This CDR3 region has 13 residues. Looked up from germline, CDR1 is SEHNR and CDR2 is FQNEAQ (reference sequence). The ends were cut back, 5 bases at V and 4 bases at J, with 11 bases in the middle. The CDR3 coding sequence is TGTGCCAGCAGCGCCACGGCAGGCTATGGCTACACCTTC. Protein sequence: CASSATAGYGYTF.

This sequence joins TRBV7-2 and TRBJ1-2; a weak D match, TRBD1 (6 bases). CDR1 and CDR2 (germline): SGHTA, FQGNSA. CDR3 length: 12 residues. Deletions cut 10 bases from V and 5 bases from J, with 14 bases between. The CDR3 region has the DNA TGTGCCATCATACAGGGCCTTTATGGCTACACCTTC. It is translated as CAIIQGLYGYTF.

This clone has a single count. The V call is TRBV18, the J call TRBJ2-3; D is possibly TRBD1 (6 bases). V lost 3 bases, J lost 3 bases, and 13 bases lay in between. The CDR3 spans 15 residues. CDR1 KGHSH and CDR2 LQKENI come from the germline V gene. The CDR3 loop reads CASSPDSSRTDTQYF. The CDR3 region has the DNA TGTGCCAGCTCACCGGACAGTTCTCGGACAGATACGCAGTATTTT.

The chain combines TRBV18 with TRBJ2-7, with D hard to call. V lost 2 bases and J 0 bases, leaving 8 bases between the germline ends. The length of the CDR3 is 14 residues. Germline CDR1 reads KGHSH; CDR2 reads LQKENI. The CDR3 loop is CASSPRRASYEQYF. Written as DNA, the CDR3 is TGTGCCAGCTCACCAAGGAGAGCCTCCTACGAGCAGTACTTC. Full variable domain (missing parts from reference TRBV18 and TRBJ2-7): NAGVMQNPRHLVRRRGQEARLRCSPMKGHSHVYWYRQLPEEGLKFMVYLQKENIIDESGMPKERFSAEFPKEGPSILRIQQVVRGDSAAYFCASSPRRASYEQYFGPGTRLTVT.

V and J are TRBV4-1 and TRBJ2-1; 8 nucleotides line up with TRBD2. V dropped 2 bases and J dropped 6; count of bases not matched to a gene: 12. The CDR3 contains 17 residues. Germline V gene sequence: CDR1 MGHRA, CDR2 YSYEKL. Written as DNA, the CDR3 is TGCGCCAGCAGCCAATTTGGGGCTAGCGGGTACGTCAATGAGCAGTTCTTC. This sequence encodes CASSQFGASGYVNEQFF.

The V and J genes are TRBV14 and TRBJ2-3; TRBD2 agrees at 9 bases. The CDR3 is 16 amino acids. CDR1 and CDR2 (germline): SGHDN, FVKESK. Unmatched junction bases numbered 10, after V lost 3 bases and J lost 6 bases. The CDR3, as DNA: TGTGCCAGCAGCCACCCTAGCGGGGCCATGGGGGATACGCAGTATTTT. Protein product: CASSHPSGAMGDTQYF.

The chain uses TRBV19 and TRBJ2-5, with TRBD1 matching 8 bases. The CDR3 contains 14 residues. CDR1 is LNHDA and CDR2 is SQIVND in the germline V gene (reference sequence). V was pared by 5 bases and J by 3 bases, with 5 bases of the junction left unmatched. DNA of the CDR3: TGTGCCAGTAGTCGGACAGGGTCGAAAGAGACCCAGTACTTC. This gives the protein CASSRTGSKETQYF.

The chain has TRBV5-6 and TRBJ2-7, with 9 positions matching TRBD1. J lost 4 bases, V lost 4 bases, and 12 bases had no gene match. The germline gives CDR1 SGHDT, CDR2 YYEEEE. The CDR3 loop spans 16 amino acids. The chain's CDR3 is CASSPGSGTGSYEQYF. In nucleotides, the CDR3 is TGTGCCAGCAGCCCGGGATCCGGGACAGGGTCTTACGAGCAGTACTTC.

V is TRBV19 and J is TRBJ2-1; 8 bases align to TRBD2. The CDR3 is 17 residues long. V trimming: 7 bases; J trimming: 9 bases; junction bases outside the gene matches: 20. Germline CDR1 LNHDA, CDR2 SQIVND (reference sequence). CDR3 in DNA: TGTGCCAGTAAGCCACTGAGAGGGCGGGGGGCACCCACTGAGCAGTTCTTC. As protein: CASKPLRGRGAPTEQFF.

The chain has TRBV2 and TRBJ1-2; tentatively, D is TRBD1 (6 bases). CDR1 is SNHLY and CDR2 is FYNNEI in the germline V gene. V lost 0 bases and J 8 bases, leaving 16 bases between the germline ends. CDR3 size: 15 residues. The CDR3 DNA follows: TGTGCCAGCAGTGAAGCGCAGGGGACGTATGGGGGCTACACCTTC. Amino acids: CASSEAQGTYGGYTF.

This clone was recorded a few times. CDR3 in DNA: TGTGCCTTAAAGGGCGGGGGACGGCGGAATGAGCAGTTCTTC. Amino acids: CALKGGGRRNEQFF. V gene TRBV9 combines with J gene TRBJ2-1, with TRBD2 matching over 7 bases. The junction had 14 bases not matched to a gene; V was cut back by 10 bases and J by 7 bases. Germline loops: CDR1 SGDLS, CDR2 YYNGEE. The CDR3 runs to 14 residues.